This T cell receptor beta chain was observed in a study of T cell repertoires in ileal Crohn's disease. Produced via immunoSEQ multiplex PCR; TCRdb's table is partial and in-frame only. The table records over 10,000 clones, 60% to 70% of them present only once. The study's findings and limits: Mucosal expansions were suggested to be mainly CD8 T cells.

This CDR3 has 10 amino acids. CDR1 is MNHNS, CDR2 SASEGT, per germline. The germline V and J ends were trimmed by 6 bases and 11 bases, with 10 bases remaining between them. As regards this clone: Its specificity is not known.

Time point: neoterminal ileum biopsy at postoperative endoscopy, about 6 months after surgery. Sequenced: ileal tissue. The chain recombines TRBV6-1 with TRBJ1-1; tentatively, D is TRBD1 (5 bases). This clonotype was obtained from an adult with Crohn's disease. This chain's CDR3 is CASRGTEAFF. Here the CDR3 DNA reads TGTGCCAGCAGGGGGACGGAGGCTTTCTTT.